These T cell receptor beta chains were read from a single sample in a study of blood T cell repertoires in COVID-19. Using immunoSEQ multiplex PCR, the repertoire was profiled, and TCRdb retains in-frame clones only, with some absent. The sample gives approximately 210,000 clones, around 90% of which show up once; 7.2% is in the top ten. Sequencing was performed on PBMCs or T cells enriched from blood (not recorded which). The source of these receptors is a man aged 25 to 40 in a cohort exposed to, infected with or recovered from COVID-19 (not recorded which). Each CDR3 is given with its conserved first and last residue. Fields, in order: D gene, J gene, V gene, clone size, CDR3 protein, CDR3 DNA. A D gene is named only where the DNA matches it firmly. Clone size is not always given. Where it is, it says once, few, many or a class for expanded clones.

- | TRBJ2-7 | TRBV6-5 | - | CASSYRTAYEQYF | TGTGCCAGCAGTTACCGAACAGCCTACGAGCAGTACTTC
- | TRBJ2-1 | TRBV15 | once | CATSRDPGRDHEQFF | TGTGCCACCAGCAGAGATCCTGGCAGGGATCATGAGCAGTTCTTC
- | TRBJ2-7 | TRBV5-1 | - | CASSLVTDLAGLLYEQYF | TGCGCCAGCAGCTTGGTGACAGATTTGGCGGGACTTCTCTACGAGCAGTACTTC
TRBD1 | TRBJ2-7 | TRBV6-2/TRBV6-3 | - | CASTYGIGQGPRDEQYF | TGTGCCAGCACTTACGGGATCGGACAGGGTCCCCGCGACGAGCAGTACTTC
TRBD2 | TRBJ2-7 | TRBV5-4 | - | CASSPASGSHHEQYF | TGTGCCAGCAGTCCAGCTAGCGGGAGTCACCACGAGCAGTACTTC
- | TRBJ2-1 | TRBV14 | - | CASSQDRVGYNEQFF | TGTGCCAGCAGCCAAGACAGGGTTGGCTACAATGAGCAGTTCTTC
- | TRBJ1-1 | TRBV19 | once | CASSPGDIRRTEAFF | TGTGCCAGTAGTCCCGGGGACATCAGGAGGACTGAAGCTTTCTTT
TRBD1 | TRBJ2-7 | TRBV7-6 | many | CASSSNRGLQEQYF | TGTGCCAGCAGCTCAAACAGGGGGCTGCAAGAGCAGTACTTC
TRBD1 | TRBJ1-1 | TRBV7-9 | - | CASSDRDRGATEAFF | TGTGCCAGCAGCGACCGGGACAGGGGTGCCACTGAAGCTTTCTTT
TRBD2 | TRBJ2-1 | TRBV5-5 | - | CASSLAGSGKQFF | TGTGCCAGCAGCTTGGCGGGTAGCGGGAAGCAGTTCTTC
TRBD2 | TRBJ2-2 | TRBV7-8 | - | CASSSQTPVVGLVHTGELFF | TGTGCCAGCAGCTCCCAGACTCCGGTGGTGGGACTAGTCCACACCGGGGAGCTGTTTTTT